This T cell receptor beta chain originates from a study of blood T cell repertoires in COVID-19 (dated by TCRdb to 2018 to 2020). Looking at the study overall: Samples from collaborators originated in the United States, Italy and Spain and spanned both the acute and convalescent phases of COVID-19. Where available, HLA class I and class II types were taken from metadata supplied by the sample provider and were not determined by assay-based typing. Deeply sampled blood TCRbeta repertoires from subjects exposed to, actively infected with, or recovered from COVID-19 were included in the dataset. The prospective study material was composed of cDNA or gDNA derived from T cells, B-cell-depleted T cells, or PBMCs. The samples were drawn from two sources: the first 160 participants of the ongoing ImmuneRACE study, and 1,254 subjects contributed by 6 global collaborators. Sample metadata almost always included a de-identified subject ID, COVID-19 status, age in years and sex. A freely available public database, intended as a resource for researchers studying the immune response to SARS-CoV-2, is where the repertoires were released.

The germline V gene yields SNHLY for CDR1 and FYNNEI for CDR2. Measured from the cysteine to the phenylalanine, the CDR3 is 16 residues long. Just CDR3 DNA is preserved here, 48 bases in frame from base 1. Here V drops 2 bases and J drops 7 bases, and the junction holds 10 bases not matched to any gene. Collaborating institutions collected whole blood in K2EDTA tubes following their own protocols. For TCRbeta analysis, collaborators shipped samples as frozen whole blood, isolated PBMCs, or DNA extracted from either of those sample types. General study outcomes and caveats: Clinical and demographic metadata were provided uncurated, with the amount varying by source and participant.

TCRbeta CDR3 regions were amplified from genomic DNA by means of the immunoSEQ Assay, a bias-controlled multiplex PCR. The original pipeline was this. Within the assay, amplification of reference gene primers was used to estimate how many nucleated cells each sample contained. To quantify the absolute abundance of each unique TCRbeta CDR3 rearrangement, sequence reads were collapsed and filtered. For each sample, productive Simpson clonality was calculated by taking the square root of Simpson's diversity index across productive rearrangements. TCRdb carries this immuneACCESS record with in-frame sequences only. Its versions omit some clonotypes, under half of them owing to an unresolved V gene in the studies checked, with the rest unexplained. That table is the source of V, J and clone size, and D and trimming were worked out from the DNA. For this sample the table gives about 66,000 clones, of which 85% to 90% were detected only once. The top ten constitute 5.5% to 8.5% of the sample.

To note about this clone: This receptor's antigen is unknown. Nothing much larger sits one base from this clone, and base qualities are not available.

The receptor chain draws on TRBV2 and TRBJ1-2; TRBD1 matches 10 bases in the middle. This clonotype was sampled from a man between 50 and 59 years old with active COVID-19. Sequenced input: peripheral blood. The bases are TGTGCCAGCAGTGAACTCCGAAGACAGGGGGCTAGTGGCTACACCTTC. Its protein is CASSELRRQGASGYTF.